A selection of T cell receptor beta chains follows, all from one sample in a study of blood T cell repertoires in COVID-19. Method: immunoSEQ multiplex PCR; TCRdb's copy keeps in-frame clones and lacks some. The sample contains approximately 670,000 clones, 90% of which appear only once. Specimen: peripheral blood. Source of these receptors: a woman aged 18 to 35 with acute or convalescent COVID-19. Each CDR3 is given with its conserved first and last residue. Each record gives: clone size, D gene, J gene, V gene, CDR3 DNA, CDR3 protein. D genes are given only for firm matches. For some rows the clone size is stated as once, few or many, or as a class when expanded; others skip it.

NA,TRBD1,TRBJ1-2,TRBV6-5,TGTGCCAGCAGTCAGCCGGACAGGAACTATGGCTACACCTTC,CASSQPDRNYGYTF
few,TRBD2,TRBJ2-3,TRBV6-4,TGTGCCAGCAGTGAGAGGAGCGGGGGAGGCGATACGCAGTATTTT,CASSERSGGGDTQYF
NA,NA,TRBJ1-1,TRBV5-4,TGTGCCAGCAGCTTGGACATGCTGAACACTGAAGCTTTCTTT,CASSLDMLNTEAFF
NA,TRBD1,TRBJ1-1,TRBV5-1,TGCGCCAGCAGAGAGACAGGGGGCGTAGCTTTCTTT,CASRETGGVAFF
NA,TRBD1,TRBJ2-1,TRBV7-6,TGTGCCAGCAGCTCTAGGTCGACAGGGGAACAGTTCTTC,CASSSRSTGEQFF
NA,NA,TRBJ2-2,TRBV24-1,TGTGCCACCAGTGATCATGACAGGCCCGGAGGGGAGCTGTTTTTT,CATSDHDRPGGELFF
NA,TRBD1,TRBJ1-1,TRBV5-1,TGCGCCAGCAGCGGGGACAGGGGCACTGAAGCTTTCTTT,CASSGDRGTEAFF
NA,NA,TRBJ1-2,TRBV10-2,TGCGCCAGCAGTGAGTCCAGCCAGACAGCAGGCTACACCTTC,CASSESSQTAGYTF
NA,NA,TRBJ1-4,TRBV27,TGTGCCAGCAGTTCGACTGCGCGGGAAAAACTGTTTTTT,CASSSTAREKLFF
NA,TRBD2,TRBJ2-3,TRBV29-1,TGCAGCGCCCAAGTGTTTAGCGGGGAAACAGATACGCAGTATTTT,CSAQVFSGETDTQYF
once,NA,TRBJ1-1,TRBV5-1,TGCGCCAGCAGCTTGGAGGGGGACGGGAGGACTGAAGCTTTCTTT,CASSLEGDGRTEAFF
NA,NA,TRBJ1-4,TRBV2,TGTGCCAGCAGTGAAGGTGCGGTTAATCGGGCTAATGAAAAACTGTTTTTT,CASSEGAVNRANEKLFF
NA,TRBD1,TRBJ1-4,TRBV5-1,TGCGCCAGCAGCTTGGAAATTGACAGGGGGCGAGAAAAACTGTTTTTT,CASSLEIDRGREKLFF
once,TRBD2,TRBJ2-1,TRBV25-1,TGTGCCAGCAGTTCAGCGGGGGCAGGTTGGAATGAGCAGTTCTTC,CASSSAGAGWNEQFF
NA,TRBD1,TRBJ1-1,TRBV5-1,TGCGCCAGCAGCCGAGGGGGCGCGGCTGAAGCTTTCTTT,CASSRGGAAEAFF
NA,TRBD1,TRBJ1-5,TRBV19,TGTGCCAGTCGGACAGGGACGCATATTGGCAATCAGCCCCAGCATTTT,CASRTGTHIGNQPQHF
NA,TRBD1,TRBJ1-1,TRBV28,TGTGCCAGCAGGAAGGGACAGGGCCCCTTCGGTTTCTTT,CASRKGQGPFGFF
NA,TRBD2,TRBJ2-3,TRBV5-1,TGCGCCAGCAGCTTGGGTCTAGCGGGGGTTACAGATACGCAGTATTTT,CASSLGLAGVTDTQYF
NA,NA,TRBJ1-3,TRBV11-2,TGTGCCAGCAGCTTAGAACCCCAAAGACAGGCTCCTGGAAACACCATATATTTT,CASSLEPQRQAPGNTIYF
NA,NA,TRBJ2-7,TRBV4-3,TGCGCCAGCAGCCAAGAACCGGGTTCGCTTTTCGAGCAGTACTTC,CASSQEPGSLFEQYF
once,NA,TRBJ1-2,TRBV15,TGTGCCACCAGCAGAGAGGGGGGTGCGAACTATGGCTACACCTTC,CATSREGGANYGYTF
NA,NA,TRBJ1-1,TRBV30,TGTGCCTGGAGCTTGGGAGTAAACACTGAAGCTTTCTTT,CAWSLGVNTEAFF
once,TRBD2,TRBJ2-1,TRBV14,TGTGCCAGCAGCCAAGCAAAACTTTTTCCCGGGACTAGCGGCCGGAGTGAGCAGTTCTTC,CASSQAKLFPGTSGRSEQFF
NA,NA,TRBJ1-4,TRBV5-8,TGTGCCAGCAGCCTCAGGGGCTGGGTACTGTTTTTT,CASSLRGWVLFF
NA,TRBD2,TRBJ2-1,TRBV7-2,TGTGCCAGCAGCTTAGCGAGGGCTAGCGGGGGCAACAATGAGCAGTTCTTC,CASSLARASGGNNEQFF
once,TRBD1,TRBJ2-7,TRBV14,TGTGCCAGCAGCCCGGGACAGGGGCCGGTCTACGAGCAGTACTTC,CASSPGQGPVYEQYF
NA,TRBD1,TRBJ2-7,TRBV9,TGTGCCAGCAGCGCGCGACAGGGATGGGAAGAGCAGTACTTC,CASSARQGWEEQYF
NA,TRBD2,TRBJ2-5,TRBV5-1,TGCGCCAGCAAGCCCTCGGGGGGGCAAGAGACCCAGTACTTC,CASKPSGGQETQYF